This is a list of T cell receptor beta chains from one sample in a study of blood T cell repertoires in COVID-19. Profiled with immunoSEQ multiplex PCR; TCRdb holds only in-frame clones, not every one. The sample shows about 210,000 clones, approximately 90% of them seen only once. The source material was peripheral blood. All receptors derive from a man in his forties with acute or convalescent COVID-19. The CDR3 runs from the conserved cysteine through the conserved F or W. The D gene is left open where the match is weak. Some rows mark clone size as missing; the rest say once, few, many or name a class of expanded clone.

v_gene: TRBV6-2/TRBV6-3
j_gene: TRBJ2-2
abundance: -
d_gene: -
CDR3nt: TGTGCCAGCAGTTACGACGAGGCCACCGCCGGGGAGCTGTTTTTT
CDR3aa: CASSYDEATAGELFF

v_gene: TRBV9
j_gene: TRBJ1-3
abundance: few
d_gene: -
CDR3nt: TGTGCCAGCAGCGGGACAACTTCTGGAAACACCATATATTTT
CDR3aa: CASSGTTSGNTIYF

v_gene: TRBV19
j_gene: TRBJ1-1
abundance: -
d_gene: -
CDR3nt: TGTGCCAGTAGTACCAGGGTGATTTTCTTTATCGCTGAAGCTTTCTTT
CDR3aa: CASSTRVIFFIAEAFF

v_gene: TRBV10-3
j_gene: TRBJ2-6
abundance: -
d_gene: -
CDR3nt: TGTGCCATCAGTGAGCCCCACAGGGAAAGACGGGCTGGGGCCAACGTCCTGACTTTC
CDR3aa: CAISEPHRERRAGANVLTF

v_gene: TRBV7-7
j_gene: TRBJ2-1
abundance: -
d_gene: -
CDR3nt: TGTGCTAGCAGCTTAGAACAGGGCCCCTACAATGAGCAGTTCTTC
CDR3aa: CASSLEQGPYNEQFF

v_gene: TRBV4-3
j_gene: TRBJ1-2
abundance: -
d_gene: TRBD1
CDR3nt: TGCGCCAGCAGCATCGGGACAGCCTCTAACTATGGCTACACCTTC
CDR3aa: CASSIGTASNYGYTF

v_gene: TRBV10-2
j_gene: TRBJ2-3
abundance: -
d_gene: TRBD2
CDR3nt: TGCGCCAGCAGTGTAGCGGGGGTGGGGGGCGCAGATACGCAGTATTTT
CDR3aa: CASSVAGVGGADTQYF

v_gene: TRBV6-5
j_gene: TRBJ1-2
abundance: -
d_gene: -
CDR3nt: TGTGCCAGCAGTCCCCCCGACTGGAAGGGGTATGGCTACACCTTC
CDR3aa: CASSPPDWKGYGYTF

v_gene: TRBV5-1
j_gene: TRBJ2-7
abundance: -
d_gene: -
CDR3nt: TGCGCCAGCAGCTTGAACGGCTACGAGCAGTACTTC
CDR3aa: CASSLNGYEQYF

v_gene: TRBV2
j_gene: TRBJ2-2
abundance: -
d_gene: -
CDR3nt: TGTGCCAGCAGTGATAGGGGTACTGTTACCGGGGAGCTGTTTTTT
CDR3aa: CASSDRGTVTGELFF

v_gene: TRBV7-9
j_gene: TRBJ2-1
abundance: -
d_gene: TRBD2
CDR3nt: TGTGCCAGCAGCTTCCCCTCCGGGACTACTGAGCAGTTCTTC
CDR3aa: CASSFPSGTTEQFF

v_gene: TRBV15
j_gene: TRBJ2-3
abundance: -
d_gene: -
CDR3nt: TGTGCCACCAGCGCCAGCGGAGATACGCAGTATTTT
CDR3aa: CATSASGDTQYF

v_gene: TRBV5-1
j_gene: TRBJ1-1
abundance: -
d_gene: -
CDR3nt: TGCGCCAGCAGCTTGCTTTTACAGGCGAACACTGAAGCTTTCTTT
CDR3aa: CASSLLLQANTEAFF

v_gene: TRBV5-1
j_gene: TRBJ1-3
abundance: -
d_gene: TRBD1
CDR3nt: TGCGCCAGCAGCTTGGAGACAGGGACTGGAAACACCATATATTTT
CDR3aa: CASSLETGTGNTIYF

v_gene: TRBV4-1
j_gene: TRBJ1-2
abundance: once
d_gene: TRBD1
CDR3nt: TGCGCCAGCAGCCAAGGACAGGGAAGTTACGGCTACACCTTC
CDR3aa: CASSQGQGSYGYTF

v_gene: TRBV29-1
j_gene: TRBJ2-2
abundance: -
d_gene: -
CDR3nt: TGCAGCGTTGCCAGACAGGCAACGAACACCGGGGAGCTGTTTTTT
CDR3aa: CSVARQATNTGELFF

v_gene: TRBV28
j_gene: TRBJ1-4
abundance: once
d_gene: -
CDR3nt: TGTGCCAGCAGTTTCCGGTTCCCGGCTAATGAAAAACTGTTTTTT
CDR3aa: CASSFRFPANEKLFF

v_gene: TRBV6-5
j_gene: TRBJ2-1
abundance: -
d_gene: -
CDR3nt: TGTGCCAGCAGGCAACCGAACCGCGCCTACAATGAGCAGTTCTTC
CDR3aa: CASRQPNRAYNEQFF

v_gene: TRBV14
j_gene: TRBJ1-2
abundance: -
d_gene: TRBD1
CDR3nt: TGTGCCAGCAGCCAAGATCTCGGACAGGCATATGGCTACACCTTC
CDR3aa: CASSQDLGQAYGYTF

v_gene: TRBV18
j_gene: TRBJ1-2
abundance: -
d_gene: -
CDR3nt: TGTGCCAGCTCACCAGCAGGGAAGAACTATGGCTACACCTTC
CDR3aa: CASSPAGKNYGYTF

v_gene: TRBV29-1
j_gene: TRBJ2-7
abundance: -
d_gene: -
CDR3nt: TGCAGCGTTGAAGAACATGGGACATCCGACGAGCAGTACTTC
CDR3aa: CSVEEHGTSDEQYF

v_gene: TRBV18
j_gene: TRBJ2-5
abundance: -
d_gene: -
CDR3nt: TGTGCCAGCTCACCGGCGGGGACAGAGACCCAGTACTTC
CDR3aa: CASSPAGTETQYF

v_gene: TRBV6-5
j_gene: TRBJ1-1
abundance: once
d_gene: -
CDR3nt: TGTGCCAGCAGTTACTACAGGGTGAGGAACACTGAAGCTTTCTTT
CDR3aa: CASSYYRVRNTEAFF

v_gene: TRBV19
j_gene: TRBJ2-1
abundance: -
d_gene: -
CDR3nt: TGTGCCAGTAGTCCCCGCCCCCCTTTCTACCAGCAGTTCTTC
CDR3aa: CASSPRPPFYQQFF

v_gene: TRBV19
j_gene: TRBJ1-3
abundance: -
d_gene: -
CDR3nt: TGTGCCAGTAGTATGTCATTGGGAGGGATAGGAAACACCATATATTTT
CDR3aa: CASSMSLGGIGNTIYF

v_gene: TRBV7-6
j_gene: TRBJ1-1
abundance: -
d_gene: -
CDR3nt: TGTGCCAGCAGCTCGGAACAGGGATCTGAAGCTTTCTTT
CDR3aa: CASSSEQGSEAFF

v_gene: TRBV5-1
j_gene: TRBJ1-1
abundance: -
d_gene: -
CDR3nt: TGCGCCAGCAGCTTGGTGTTCGGGGGAGAGGGGAGCACTGAAGCTTTCTTT
CDR3aa: CASSLVFGGEGSTEAFF

v_gene: TRBV11-2
j_gene: TRBJ2-3
abundance: few
d_gene: TRBD1
CDR3nt: TGTGCCAGCAGACAGGGGGTTAGCACAGATACGCAGTATTTT
CDR3aa: CASRQGVSTDTQYF

v_gene: TRBV7-9
j_gene: TRBJ1-2
abundance: -
d_gene: TRBD1
CDR3nt: TGTGCCAGCAGCTTCCCTAATGACAGGGATAATGGCTACACCTTC
CDR3aa: CASSFPNDRDNGYTF

v_gene: TRBV6-6
j_gene: TRBJ1-3
abundance: -
d_gene: TRBD1
CDR3nt: TGTGCCAGCAGGCGACAGGGCACAATTAACTCTGGAAACACCATATATTTT
CDR3aa: CASRRQGTINSGNTIYF

v_gene: TRBV5-5
j_gene: TRBJ1-1
abundance: -
d_gene: TRBD1
CDR3nt: TGTGCCAGCAGCTTCGGACAGGGTACTAGCACTGAAGCTTTCTTT
CDR3aa: CASSFGQGTSTEAFF

v_gene: TRBV7-9
j_gene: TRBJ1-2
abundance: -
d_gene: -
CDR3nt: TGTGCCAGCAGCACCGGACAGAACTATGGCTACACCTTC
CDR3aa: CASSTGQNYGYTF

v_gene: TRBV9
j_gene: TRBJ2-6
abundance: -
d_gene: -
CDR3nt: TGTGCCAGCAGCCTCTTGTCCGGGGCCAACGTCCTGACTTTC
CDR3aa: CASSLLSGANVLTF

v_gene: TRBV12-3/TRBV12-4
j_gene: TRBJ2-5
abundance: -
d_gene: TRBD2
CDR3nt: TGTGCCAGCACCCCAGCGGGGGGGGAGACCCAGTACTTC
CDR3aa: CASTPAGGETQYF

v_gene: TRBV11-2
j_gene: TRBJ2-7
abundance: -
d_gene: TRBD2
CDR3nt: TGTGCCAGCAGCTTAGTCCAGCGGGGGGGCGGCGAGCAGTACTTC
CDR3aa: CASSLVQRGGGEQYF

v_gene: TRBV19
j_gene: TRBJ1-1
abundance: -
d_gene: TRBD1
CDR3nt: TGTGCCAGTAGTCCGCAGACAGGGACGGGGATGACTGAAGCTTTCTTT
CDR3aa: CASSPQTGTGMTEAFF

v_gene: TRBV7-8
j_gene: TRBJ2-6
abundance: -
d_gene: -
CDR3nt: TGTGCCAGCAGCTTATTCCGGACTACTGGGGCCAACGTCCTGACTTTC
CDR3aa: CASSLFRTTGANVLTF

v_gene: TRBV5-1
j_gene: TRBJ1-1
abundance: -
d_gene: TRBD1
CDR3nt: TGCGCCAGCAGCTTTTTGGCCGGGACAGGGGAGGAACAGGGTGAAGCTTTCTTT
CDR3aa: CASSFLAGTGEEQGEAFF

v_gene: TRBV19
j_gene: TRBJ1-2
abundance: -
d_gene: -
CDR3nt: TGTGCCAGTAGTATGATGTCTGGTCAGGGGAACTATGGCTACACCTTC
CDR3aa: CASSMMSGQGNYGYTF

v_gene: TRBV2
j_gene: TRBJ2-7
abundance: -
d_gene: -
CDR3nt: TGTGCCCGGGGGGGACAGAGCTCCTACGAGCAGTACTTC
CDR3aa: CARGGQSSYEQYF

v_gene: TRBV2
j_gene: TRBJ2-7
abundance: -
d_gene: -
CDR3nt: TGTGCCAGCAGTACCTTCCTACGGGAACACGAGCAGTACTTC
CDR3aa: CASSTFLREHEQYF

v_gene: TRBV19
j_gene: TRBJ2-2
abundance: -
d_gene: TRBD1
CDR3nt: TGTGCCAGTAGCTGGGGGACAGGGACCGGGGAGCTGTTTTTT
CDR3aa: CASSWGTGTGELFF

v_gene: TRBV6-5
j_gene: TRBJ2-7
abundance: -
d_gene: -
CDR3nt: TGTGCCAGCAGTTACTCGACGGGGGGCGCGTACGAGCAGTACTTC
CDR3aa: CASSYSTGGAYEQYF

v_gene: TRBV19
j_gene: TRBJ2-2
abundance: -
d_gene: TRBD2
CDR3nt: TGTGCCAGTAGTATCGCACCGGGACTAGCGGGAGGATTCACCGGGGAGCTGTTTTTT
CDR3aa: CASSIAPGLAGGFTGELFF

v_gene: TRBV7-3
j_gene: TRBJ2-1
abundance: -
d_gene: TRBD1
CDR3nt: TGTGCCAGCTCGGACAGGGGCAGGGATGAGCAGTTCTTC
CDR3aa: CASSDRGRDEQFF

v_gene: TRBV4-1
j_gene: TRBJ2-1
abundance: -
d_gene: TRBD1
CDR3nt: TGCGCCAGCAGCCAAGTCCCGGACAGGGTTATCTACAATGAGCAGTTCTTC
CDR3aa: CASSQVPDRVIYNEQFF

v_gene: TRBV28
j_gene: TRBJ1-1
abundance: -
d_gene: -
CDR3nt: TGTGCCAGCAGTTTATACGGCAGGGCGAACACTGAAGCTTTCTTT
CDR3aa: CASSLYGRANTEAFF

v_gene: TRBV5-5
j_gene: TRBJ2-7
abundance: -
d_gene: TRBD1
CDR3nt: TGTGCCAGCAGCTTGGTAGGACAGGGCTACGAGCAGTACTTC
CDR3aa: CASSLVGQGYEQYF

v_gene: TRBV27
j_gene: TRBJ2-7
abundance: -
d_gene: TRBD1
CDR3nt: TGTGCCAGCAGTTTAGGGCAGGGGGTCGAGCAGTACTTC
CDR3aa: CASSLGQGVEQYF

v_gene: TRBV4-1
j_gene: TRBJ1-1
abundance: -
d_gene: -
CDR3nt: TGCGCCAGCAGCCAAGCCCCAGGGGACACTGAAGCTTTCTTT
CDR3aa: CASSQAPGDTEAFF

v_gene: TRBV2
j_gene: TRBJ2-3
abundance: -
d_gene: -
CDR3nt: TGTGCCACCTTACAGGCCACAGATACGCAGTATTTT
CDR3aa: CATLQATDTQYF

v_gene: TRBV30
j_gene: TRBJ1-1
abundance: -
d_gene: -
CDR3nt: TGTGCCTGGAGTGTGCAAGAGGCCTCCACTGAAGCTTTCTTT
CDR3aa: CAWSVQEASTEAFF

v_gene: TRBV27
j_gene: TRBJ2-1
abundance: once
d_gene: TRBD2
CDR3nt: TGTGCCAGCAGTTTCAATAGCGGGGGGGCCTGGAATGAGCAGTTCTTC
CDR3aa: CASSFNSGGAWNEQFF